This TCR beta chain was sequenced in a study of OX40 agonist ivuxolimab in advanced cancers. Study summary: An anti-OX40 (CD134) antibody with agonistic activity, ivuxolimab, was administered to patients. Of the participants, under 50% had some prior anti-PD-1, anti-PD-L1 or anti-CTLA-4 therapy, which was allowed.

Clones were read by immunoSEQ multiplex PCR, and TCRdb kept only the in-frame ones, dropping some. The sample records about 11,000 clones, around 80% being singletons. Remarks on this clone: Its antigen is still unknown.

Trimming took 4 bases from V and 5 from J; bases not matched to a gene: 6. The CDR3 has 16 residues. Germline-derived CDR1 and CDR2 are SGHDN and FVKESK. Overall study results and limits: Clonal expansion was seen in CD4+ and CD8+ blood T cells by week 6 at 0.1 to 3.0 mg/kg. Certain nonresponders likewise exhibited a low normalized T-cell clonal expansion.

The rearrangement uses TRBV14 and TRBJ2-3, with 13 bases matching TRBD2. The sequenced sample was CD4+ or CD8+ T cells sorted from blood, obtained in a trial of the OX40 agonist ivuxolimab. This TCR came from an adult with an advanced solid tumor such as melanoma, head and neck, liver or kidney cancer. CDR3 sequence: CASSPRTSGGRDTQYF. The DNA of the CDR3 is TGTGCCAGCAGCCCCCGGACTAGCGGGGGACGAGATACGCAGTATTTT. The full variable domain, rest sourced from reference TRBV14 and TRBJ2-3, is EAGVTQFPSHSVIEKGQTVTLRCDPISGHDNLYWYRRVMGKEIKFLLHFVKESKQDESGMPNNRFLAERTGGTYSTLKVQPAELEDSGVYFCASSPRTSGGRDTQYFGPGTRLTVL.